The entry that follows covers one T cell receptor (beta chain) sequence. Its target is unknown. The CDR3 consists of 12 residues. Deletions cut 3 bases from V and 9 bases from J, with 9 bases between. The germline gives CDR1 MNHNS, CDR2 SASEGT. The assay was immunoSEQ multiplex PCR, and TCRdb's table has in-frame clones only and misses some. The sample lists around 50,000 clones; over 60% were seen once. This entry belongs to a study of OX40 agonist ivuxolimab in advanced cancers. Study-wide background: It was ivuxolimab, an agonistic anti-OX40 (CD134) antibody, that patients were treated with.

General study results and limits: Among the lowest peripheral clonal expansion occurred in 0.1-3.0 mg/kg partial responders. The study observed clonal expansion of CD4+ and CD8+ blood T cells by week 6 at 0.1 to 3.0 mg/kg. CD8+ T cells (on average) carried more expanded clones than CD4+ T cells.

The sequence derives from an adult with an advanced solid tumor such as melanoma, head and neck, liver or kidney cancer. The material was CD4+ or CD8+ T cells sorted from blood, obtained in a trial of the OX40 agonist ivuxolimab. The chain couples TRBV6-1 to TRBJ1-5, with D unclear. Here the CDR3 reads CASSEGRRPQHF. DNA for the CDR3: TGTGCCAGCAGTGAGGGCAGGCGGCCCCAGCATTTT.